A selection of T cell receptor beta chains follows, all from one sample in a study of T cell responses to AZD1222 COVID-19 vaccine. Assay: immunoSEQ multiplex PCR; the TCRdb copy retains only in-frame clones and omits some. The table has roughly 120,000 clones, 70% to 90% seen once. Sequenced here: peripheral blood, sampled on day 0 of AZD1222 vaccination. The receptors originated from an adult in good health. Both conserved end residues are part of each CDR3. The D gene is left open where the match is weak. Rows may omit the clone size; those that give it use once, few, many or a size class.

J gene | clone size | V gene | D gene | CDR3 protein | CDR3 DNA
TRBJ2-1 | once | TRBV11-2 | TRBD1 | CASSSRTGGLDNEQFF | TGTGCCAGCAGCTCTAGGACAGGGGGACTGGACAATGAGCAGTTCTTC
TRBJ1-3 | . | TRBV3-1/TRBV3-2 | TRBD1 | CASSPRTGSGGNTIYF | TGTGCCAGCAGCCCACGGACAGGGTCGGGAGGAAACACCATATATTTT
TRBJ2-2 | once | TRBV7-9 | . | CASSLVRQGPANTGELFF | TGTGCCAGCAGCTTAGTTAGGCAGGGGCCCGCGAACACCGGGGAGCTGTTTTTT
TRBJ1-2 | once | TRBV4-3 | . | CASSQDGQGMRGYTF | TGCGCCAGCAGCCAAGATGGGCAGGGAATGCGTGGCTACACCTTC
TRBJ2-1 | . | TRBV2 | . | CASLQGNEQFF | TGTGCCAGCCTACAGGGCAATGAGCAGTTCTTC
TRBJ2-1 | . | TRBV28 | . | CASSFSFTGRSEQFF | TGTGCCAGCAGTTTCTCCTTTACAGGGAGGAGTGAGCAGTTCTTC
TRBJ2-4 | few | TRBV28 | . | CASSYPPDSQVRPLAKNIQYF | TGTGCCAGCAGTTACCCCCCAGACAGCCAGGTTCGGCCCTTAGCCAAAAACATTCAGTACTTC
TRBJ1-6 | . | TRBV15 | . | CATSRDGSAPLHF | TGTGCCACCAGCAGAGATGGGTCAGCCCCCCTCCACTTT
TRBJ1-5 | . | TRBV15 | . | CATSRDGTIGTVGSNQPQHF | TGTGCCACCAGCAGAGATGGTACAATCGGAACCGTTGGGAGCAATCAGCCCCAGCATTTT
TRBJ2-2 | . | TRBV11-2 | . | CASSLSSNKNTGELFF | TGTGCCAGCAGCTTATCGTCGAACAAGAACACCGGGGAGCTGTTTTTT
TRBJ1-3 | . | TRBV19 | . | CASSILGQGNTIYF | TGTGCCAGTAGTATTTTAGGACAGGGAAACACCATATATTTT
TRBJ1-2 | . | TRBV7-2 | TRBD1 | CASSSYPPGQGANGYTF | TGTGCCAGCAGCTCGTACCCCCCGGGACAGGGGGCGAATGGCTACACCTTC
TRBJ1-4 | . | TRBV6-1 | . | CASSDYRGSEKLFF | TGTGCCAGCAGTGATTACCGGGGGAGTGAAAAACTGTTTTTT
TRBJ2-1 | . | TRBV7-2 | TRBD2 | CASSLRGGSYNEQFF | TGTGCCAGCAGCTTACGGGGGGGCTCCTACAATGAGCAGTTCTTC